The next 23 T cell receptor beta chains were all read from a single sample in a study of shared clonotypes between healthy human individuals. The repertoire was sequenced with immunoSEQ multiplex PCR; TCRdb's copy has only in-frame clones and lacks some. The data hold millions of clones, with about 95% observed a single time. Naive CD8 cells lacked CD45RO and underwent positive selection for CCR7, leaving out terminally differentiated effector memory CD45RA+ cells. The sequenced sample was naive CD8+ T cells sorted from blood. The receptors derive from a man aged 18-30 years in good health.

As regards this clone: Other DNA sequences of this sample code for an identical CDR3. The chain is built from TRBV5-1 and TRBJ2-3; 12 bases align to TRBD2. This CDR3 region has 16 residues. V gave up 2 bases and J gave up 1 base; unmatched junction bases: 2. Germline lookup yields CDR1 SGHRS and CDR2 YFSETQ. In DNA form, the CDR3 reads TGCGCCAGCAGCTTACTAGCGGGAGGAGGCACAGATACGCAGTATTTT. Translation: CASSLLAGGGTDTQYF.

This clone appeared a single time. The DNA of the CDR3 is TGTGCCAGTAGTTTCAGGGACGGTATGGCTGGAAACACCATATATTTT. It specifies CASSFRDGMAGNTIYF. This chain connects TRBV19 to TRBJ1-3; possibly TRBD1 for D (5 bases). Germline V gene data show CDR1 as LNHDA and CDR2 as SQIVND (reference sequence). This CDR3 is built from 16 residues. The V end was cut by 5 bases, the J end by 2 bases, with 16 bases between.

V is TRBV28 and J is TRBJ1-5, with D possibly being TRBD1 (5 bases). V lost 7 bases and J 3 bases, leaving 13 bases between the germline ends. Per germline, CDR1 MDHEN and CDR2 SYDVKM. The CDR3 spans 14 residues. The CDR3 coding sequence is TGTGCCAGCAACTCTCCGGGGGACAATCAGCCCCAGCATTTT. It yields the protein CASNSPGDNQPQHF. Full variable domain (rest looked up from reference TRBV28 and TRBJ1-5): DVKVTQSSRYLVKRTGEKVFLECVQDMDHENMFWYRQDPGLGLRLIYFSYDVKMKEKGDIPEGYSVSREKKERFSLILESASTNQTSMYLCASNSPGDNQPQHFGDGTRLSIL.

V gene TRBV5-6 combines with J gene TRBJ2-4; 10 bases fit TRBD1. Germline V gives CDR1 SGHDT, CDR2 YYEEEE. The V and J ends lost 3 bases and 15 bases, in that order; junction bases with no gene match: 6. The CDR3 has 12 amino acids. CDR3 loop: CASSSGTGVSYF. In DNA, the CDR3 is TGTGCCAGCAGCTCCGGGACAGGGGTATCGTACTTC.

The chain combines TRBV9 with TRBJ2-7; D is undetermined. V was shortened by 3 bases and J by 3 bases, with 7 bases between the two germline ends. CDR3 length equals 12 residues. Germline values: CDR1 SGDLS, CDR2 YYNGEE. CDR3 DNA: TGTGCCAGCAGCGCCCCCGGCTACGAGCAGTACTTC. This translates into CASSAPGYEQYF.

The genes are TRBV10-1 and TRBJ2-3; 11 nucleotides match TRBD2. Per the germline V gene, CDR1 is WNHNN and CDR2 is SYGVQD (reference sequence). J was trimmed by 1 base and V by 6 bases; bases with no gene match: 3. This CDR3 is built from 15 residues. CDR3 amino acids: CASRLAGDGTDTQYF. The CDR3 DNA reads TGCGCCAGCAGACTAGCGGGGGATGGCACAGATACGCAGTATTTT.

In its sample, this clone was seen once. This sample also contains other DNA sequences that code for the same CDR3. This chain uses TRBV9 with TRBJ2-1; D is perhaps TRBD1 (5 bases). The V gene lost 3 bases and the J gene lost 8 bases, with 9 bases spanning the gap. The CDR3 spans 12 residues. Germline V gene sequence: CDR1 SGDLS, CDR2 YYNGEE. CDR3 loop: CASSGVGDEQFF. CDR3 bases: TGTGCCAGCAGCGGAGTAGGGGATGAGCAGTTCTTC. The full variable domain, rest sourced from reference TRBV9 and TRBJ2-1, is DSGVTQTPKHLITATGQRVTLRCSPRSGDLSVYWYQQSLDQGLQFLIQYYNGEERAKGNILERFSAQQFPDLHSELNLSSLELGDSALYFCASSGVGDEQFFGPGTRLTVL.

V usage is TRBV13 and J usage is TRBJ1-5; D ambiguous. This CDR3 region has 14 residues. Germline V CDR1 and CDR2: PRHDT, FYEKMQ (reference sequence). Trimming left V 4 bases short and J 0 bases short, with 7 bases between. In nucleotides, the CDR3 is TGTGCCAGCAGCTCCTTAGGTAGCAATCAGCCCCAGCATTTT. It specifies CASSSLGSNQPQHF.

This sequence joins TRBV2 and TRBJ2-3; unclear D gene. CDR1 and CDR2 from the germline V gene are SNHLY and FYNNEI. Trimming shortened V by 11 bases and J by 1 base, and 13 bases separated the two germline ends. This CDR3 comprises 13 residues. The CDR3, as DNA: TGTGCCCTTCGGGCCATGGGCACAGATACGCAGTATTTT. As protein: CALRAMGTDTQYF.

The chain employs TRBV6-6 and TRBJ2-7, with unresolved D. Deletions cut 6 bases from V and 3 bases from J, with 12 bases between. Looked up from germline, CDR1 is MNHNY and CDR2 is SVGAGI (reference sequence). The CDR3 spans 13 residues. Written as DNA, the CDR3 is TGTGCCAGCAGGGTCGACTGGAACTACGAGCAGTACTTC. This sequence encodes CASRVDWNYEQYF.

This rearrangement joins TRBV7-9 to TRBJ1-1; unclear D gene. V was shortened by 7 bases and J by 10 bases, with 22 bases between the two germline ends. The CDR3 extends over 14 amino acids. Germline loops: CDR1 SEHNR, CDR2 FQNEAQ (reference sequence). CDR3 region: CASKESTWTNSAFF. CDR3 nucleotides: TGTGCCAGCAAAGAATCAACTTGGACTAATTCAGCTTTCTTT.

With respect to this clone: Other DNA sequences in this sample translate to the same CDR3. The chain recombines TRBV6-5 with TRBJ2-7; D gene ambiguous. CDR1 and CDR2 (germline): MNHEY, SVGAGI. Trimming took off 0 bases at V and 2 bases at J, with 8 bases between the two ends. CDR3 length: 14 residues. CDR3 sequence (DNA): TGTGCCAGCAGTTACTCCCCAACACCCTACGAGCAGTACTTC. Encoded protein: CASSYSPTPYEQYF.

The CDR3 DNA follows: TGTGCCAGCAGCTTAGGGACGGACAATGAGCAGTTCTTC. Its protein product is CASSLGTDNEQFF. The rearrangement uses TRBV7-8 and TRBJ2-1; D is ambiguous. The CDR3 is 13 residues long. V shed 1 base and J shed 5 bases, with 6 bases lying between them. The germline gives CDR1 SGHVS, CDR2 FQNEAQ.

This clone was found once. Other DNA sequences in the sample encode the same CDR3. CDR3 DNA: TGTGCCAGCAGTTTATCTCTCAGTTCCTACGAGCAGTACTTC. Its protein is CASSLSLSSYEQYF. The V and J genes are TRBV27 and TRBJ2-7; no clear D gene. CDR3 length equals 14 residues. Germline CDR1 reads MNHEY; CDR2 reads SMNVEV (reference sequence). V lost 0 bases and J 1 base, leaving 7 bases between the germline ends.

The rearrangement links TRBV10-3 to TRBJ2-5; no reliable D call. CDR1 ENHRY and CDR2 SYGVKD come from the germline V gene. This CDR3 has 13 residues. V lost 5 bases, J lost 3 bases, and 10 bases lay in between. The CDR3 coding sequence is TGTGCCATCAGTTCCGACGGAGAAGAGACCCAGTACTTC. It translates to CAISSDGEETQYF.

The chain employs TRBV30 and TRBJ1-1; 7 bases map to TRBD1. This CDR3 contains 11 residues. Per the germline V gene, CDR1 is GTSNPN and CDR2 is SVGIG (reference sequence). Germline trimming cut 2 bases from V and 10 bases from J; bases unmatched to any gene: 4. Here the CDR3 reads CAWSPGGGAFF. The CDR3 nucleotides read TGTGCCTGGAGTCCAGGGGGGGGAGCTTTCTTT. Supplemented by reference TRBV30 and TRBJ1-1, the full variable domain reads SQTIHQWPATLVQPVGSPLSLECTVEGTSNPNLYWYRQAAGRGLQLLFYSVGIGQISSEVPQNLSASRPQDRQFILSSKKLLLSDSGFYLCAWSPGGGAFFGQGTRLTVV.

The chain has TRBV6-6 and TRBJ2-7; a possible D gene is TRBD1 (5 bases). The CDR3 contains 14 residues. Trimming took 5 bases from V and 2 from J, leaving 13 bases between them. CDR1 is MNHNY, CDR2 SVGAGI, per germline (reference sequence). The CDR3 DNA reads as TGTGCCAGCAGTCTGGACACTTACGCCTACGAGCAGTACTTC. It yields the protein CASSLDTYAYEQYF.

The chain joins TRBV5-1 to TRBJ2-7; 12 bases agree with TRBD2. This CDR3 spans 16 amino acids. J lost 2 bases, V lost 4 bases, and 7 bases had no gene match. Germline V gives CDR1 SGHRS, CDR2 YFSETQ. The CDR3 protein is CASSQGLAGSAYEQYF. The DNA of the CDR3 is TGCGCCAGCAGCCAAGGACTAGCGGGGTCAGCCTACGAGCAGTACTTC.

As to this clone: The same CDR3 also results from other DNA sequences found in this sample. The chain combines TRBV29-1 with TRBJ1-1, with D possibly matching TRBD1 (5 bases). V lost 5 bases and J lost 8, with 9 bases in between. Germline V CDR1 and CDR2: SQVTM, ANQGSEA. The CDR3 length is 10 residues. CDR3 nucleotides: TGCAGCGTTCCCGGGGCCGAAGCTTTCTTT. Translating gives CSVPGAEAFF.

The J gene is TRBJ2-5, the V gene TRBV5-6; no clear D. V was pared by 4 bases and J by 1 base, with 11 bases between. Germline CDR1 is SGHDT and CDR2 is YYEEEE. The CDR3 contains 14 residues. In DNA, the CDR3 is TGTGCCAGCAGCCCCCCGGCCGCCCAAGAGACCCAGTACTTC. Protein product: CASSPPAAQETQYF.

Note on this clone: Other DNA sequences from this sample encode an identical CDR3 as well. The chain has TRBV7-9 and TRBJ1-1, with D perhaps TRBD1 (5 bases). There are 15 residues in the CDR3. Germline V lookup: CDR1 SEHNR, CDR2 FQNEAQ (reference sequence). V lost 0 bases to trimming and J lost 0 bases, with 8 bases between them. The CDR3 DNA follows: TGTGCCAGCAGCTTAGCTTTGACAGTGAACACTGAAGCTTTCTTT. This gives the protein CASSLALTVNTEAFF.

The J gene is TRBJ2-2, the V gene TRBV10-3; TRBD2 aligns across 9 bases. The CDR3 runs to 15 residues. V lost 5 bases, J lost 6 bases, and 7 bases stayed unmatched. Looked up from germline, CDR1 is ENHRY and CDR2 is SYGVKD. DNA for the CDR3: TGTGCCATCAGTCCCGGGACTAGCAACGCCGGGGAGCTGTTTTTT. This codes for CAISPGTSNAGELFF.

J is TRBJ2-7 and V is TRBV20-1; D is undetermined. Germline V lookup: CDR1 DFQATT, CDR2 SNEGSKA (reference sequence). V was clipped by 3 bases and J by 7 bases, with 10 bases between them. This CDR3 has 11 residues. The CDR3 nucleotides read TGCAGTGCTAGGACCATTTTAGAGCAGTACTTC. It codes for CSARTILEQYF.